This entry describes one T cell receptor (beta chain). This specimen belongs to a study of OX40 agonist ivuxolimab in advanced cancers. Study information: Patients were treated with intravenous ivuxolimab, dosed at 0.01 to 10 mg/kg and infused every 2 weeks. Patients with hepatocellular carcinoma, melanoma, renal cell or head and neck cancer made up the dose-escalation patients.

The CDR3 consists of 14 residues. V shed 7 bases and J 4 bases; nucleotides not matched to a gene: 5. Germline lookup yields CDR1 LNHDA and CDR2 SQIVND (reference sequence). Exclusion applied to patients with autoimmune disease history or systemic immunosuppression. The assay was immunoSEQ multiplex PCR, and TCRdb's table has in-frame clones only and misses some. The sample records roughly 70,000 clones, 70% to 90% being singletons. This rearrangement joins TRBV19 to TRBJ2-3; 10 bases agree with TRBD2. The sequences come from CD4+ or CD8+ T cells sorted from blood, collected in a trial of the OX40 agonist ivuxolimab. This receptor was taken from an adult with an advanced solid tumor such as melanoma, head and neck, liver or kidney cancer. The CDR3 sequence is CASNRLAGADTQYF. CDR3 DNA: TGTGCCAGTAACCGACTAGCGGGCGCAGATACGCAGTATTTT.